This T cell receptor (beta chain) was identified during a study of cytomegalovirus exposure and HLA in healthy donors. It was with 60 Vbeta and 13 Jbeta primers that the PCR ran. Measured with immunoSEQ multiplex PCR; TCRdb has only the in-frame clones, and not every one. The sample carries 85,000 to 100,000 clones, 55% to 75% recorded once. The clonotype was recovered from a man aged 60 to 69 in good health and CMV-seronegative. Sequenced sample: PBMCs.

CDR3 sequence (DNA): TGTGCCAGCAGTTACTCTCCCGGGACAGGGGAGGATGGCTACACCTTC. This encodes CASSYSPGTGEDGYTF. This chain joins TRBV6-6 and TRBJ1-2; 10 bases match TRBD1. V gave up 0 bases and J gave up 6 bases; unmatched junction bases: 7. Germline CDR1 reads MNHNY; CDR2 reads SVGAGI (reference sequence). The CDR3 extends over 16 amino acids.